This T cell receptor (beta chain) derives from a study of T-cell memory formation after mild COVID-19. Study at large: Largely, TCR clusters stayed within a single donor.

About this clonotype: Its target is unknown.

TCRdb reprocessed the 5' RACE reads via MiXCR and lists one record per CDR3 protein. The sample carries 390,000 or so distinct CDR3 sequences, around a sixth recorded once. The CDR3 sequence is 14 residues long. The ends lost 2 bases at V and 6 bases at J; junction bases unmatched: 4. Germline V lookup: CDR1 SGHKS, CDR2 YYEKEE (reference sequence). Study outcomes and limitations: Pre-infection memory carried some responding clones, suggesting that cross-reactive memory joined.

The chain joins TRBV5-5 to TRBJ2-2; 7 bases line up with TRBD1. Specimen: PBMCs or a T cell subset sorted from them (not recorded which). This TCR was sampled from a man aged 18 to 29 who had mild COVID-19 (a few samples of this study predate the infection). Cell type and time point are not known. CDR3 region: CASSLGQEAGELFF. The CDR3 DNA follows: TGTGCCAGCAGCTTAGGACAGGAGGCCGGGGAGCTGTTTTTT. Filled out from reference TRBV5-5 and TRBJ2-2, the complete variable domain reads DAGVTQSPTHLIKTRGQQVTLRCSPISGHKSVSWYQQVLGQGPQFIFQYYEKEERGRGNFPDRFSARQFPNYSSELNVNALLLGDSALYLCASSLGQEAGELFFGEGSRLTVL.